These 18 T cell receptor beta chains share one sample of origin, sequenced in a study of OX40 agonist ivuxolimab in advanced cancers. Repertoires were generated with immunoSEQ multiplex PCR, while TCRdb's copy carries only in-frame clones and drops some. The sample has more than 55,000 clones, less than 95% seen once. The source was CD4+ or CD8+ T cells sorted from blood, collected in a trial of the OX40 agonist ivuxolimab. The receptors here all came from an adult with an advanced solid tumor such as melanoma, head and neck, liver or kidney cancer.

The genes are TRBV4-3 and TRBJ2-3; TRBD2 is a possible D gene (7 bases). Germline V gene sequence: CDR1 LGHNA, CDR2 YSLEER. V lost 1 base and J 1 base, leaving 15 bases between the germline ends. CDR3 length: 17 amino acids. In nucleotides, the CDR3 is TGCGCCAGCAGCCAAGCAAGGGGGGGTAGAGGCACAGATACGCAGTATTTT. Protein product: CASSQARGGRGTDTQYF.

J is TRBJ2-3 and V is TRBV9; 8 bases are a match to TRBD2. The CDR3 has 15 amino acids. The V segment lost 0 bases and the J segment 8 bases; nucleotides outside the gene matches: 8. Germline CDR1 SGDLS, CDR2 YYNGEE. CDR3 sequence: CASSVAPGLGFTQYF. CDR3 DNA sequence: TGTGCCAGCAGCGTAGCCCCGGGACTAGGCTTTACGCAGTATTTT.

This clone was counted a single time. The chain carries TRBV7-2 and TRBJ1-2, with a tentative D call TRBD1 (5 bases). The germline CDR1 and CDR2 sequences are SGHTA and FQGNSA. CDR3 length equals 14 residues. Trimming removed 2 bases at V and 4 bases at J, with 11 bases between. The chain's CDR3 is CASSLIREGYGYTF. DNA of the CDR3: TGTGCCAGCAGCTTAATCAGGGAGGGCTATGGCTACACCTTC.

The chain is built from TRBV5-4 and TRBJ1-6, with TRBD1 as a possible D gene (5 bases). CDR3 length: 15 residues. Germline V gene lookup returns CDR1 SGHNT and CDR2 YYREEE (reference sequence). The germline V and J ends were trimmed by 5 bases and 5 bases, with 14 bases remaining between them. CDR3 residues: CASSQPQGDNSPLHF. The CDR3 DNA follows: TGTGCCAGCAGTCAACCGCAGGGTGATAATTCACCCCTCCACTTT. The full variable domain, with the rest looked up from reference TRBV5-4 and TRBJ1-6, is ETGVTQSPTHLIKTRGQQVTLRCSSQSGHNTVSWYQQALGQGPQFIFQYYREEENGRGNFPPRFSGLQFPNYSSELNVNALELDDSALYLCASSQPQGDNSPLHFGNGTRLTVT.

The chain couples TRBV12-2 to TRBJ2-7; the table calls TRBD2, which could not be checked here. TRBV12-2 is flagged as a pseudogene. This CDR3 contains 16 residues. The CDR3 reads CASRLGVRAGGREQYF. As DNA, the CDR3 is TGTGCAAGTCGCTTAGGAGTGCGAGCGGGAGGGCGTGAGCAGTACTTC.

This clone has a handful of counts. The V and J genes are TRBV7-9 and TRBJ1-4; D call uncertain. Germline V gene data show CDR1 as SEHNR and CDR2 as FQNEAQ (reference sequence). Trimming pared 1 base from V and 8 bases from J, leaving 8 bases between. This CDR3 has 13 amino acids. The CDR3 DNA reads TGTGCCAGCAGCTTAGGTGGCGCAGAAAAACTGTTTTTT. Its protein is CASSLGGAEKLFF.

The CDR3 protein is CASSVQGAIGELFF. The CDR3 bases are TGTGCCAGCAGCGTACAGGGGGCGATTGGGGAGCTGTTTTTT. The chain has TRBV4-2 and TRBJ2-2, with 9 nucleotides matching TRBD1. Germline CDR1 and CDR2: LGHNA and YNFKEQ. The J segment lost 8 bases and the V segment lost 5 bases, leaving 6 bases of the junction unmatched. The CDR3 runs 14 residues.

DNA for the CDR3: TGTGCCAGCAGCGAGGGGGACAGGGGGACCATTAACACCATATATTTT. Its protein product is CASSEGDRGTINTIYF. The rearrangement uses TRBV7-2 and TRBJ1-3; TRBD1 aligns across 11 bases. CDR1 SGHTA and CDR2 FQGNSA come from the germline V gene. The CDR3 has 16 residues. After removal of 5 bases from V and 7 bases from J, the junction contained 10 bases not matched to a gene.

V and J are TRBV6-6 and TRBJ2-5; D gene uncertain. Trimming cost V 6 bases and J 2 bases, with 13 bases left between them. The CDR3 loop spans 14 amino acids. Germline CDR1 reads MNHNY; CDR2 reads SVGAGI (reference sequence). Written as DNA, the CDR3 is TGTGCCAGCAGCGGACGCCCAAGACAAGAGACCCAGTACTTC. Its protein product is CASSGRPRQETQYF.

This rearrangement joins TRBV18 to TRBJ2-7; TRBD2 might be the D (5 bases). The length of the CDR3 is 15 residues. The V and J ends lost 2 bases and 6 bases respectively, with 17 bases between them. The V gene's germline CDR1 is KGHSH and CDR2 LQKENI. CDR3 DNA sequence: TGTGCCAGCTCACCAGGTTCACTTAAAGCGGCCGAGCAGTACTTC. This sequence encodes CASSPGSLKAAEQYF. The full variable domain, its missing parts supplied by reference TRBV18 and TRBJ2-7, is NAGVMQNPRHLVRRRGQEARLRCSPMKGHSHVYWYRQLPEEGLKFMVYLQKENIIDESGMPKERFSAEFPKEGPSILRIQQVVRGDSAAYFCASSPGSLKAAEQYFGPGTRLTVT.

The rearrangement joins TRBV10-3 to TRBJ2-1, with 10 bases matching TRBD2. V lost 6 bases to trimming and J lost 7 bases; unmatched junction nucleotides: 9. The CDR3 loop spans 15 amino acids. The germline CDR1 and CDR2 sequences are ENHRY and SYGVKD. The CDR3 is CAIRPGLATGNEQFF. The CDR3 DNA follows: TGTGCCATCAGGCCGGGACTAGCGACTGGGAATGAGCAGTTCTTC.

The V call is TRBV28, the J call TRBJ1-2; a weak D match, TRBD1 (6 bases). Germline CDR1 and CDR2: MDHEN and SYDVKM. Trimming took 4 bases from V and 3 from J, leaving 15 bases between them. This CDR3 has 15 amino acids. This CDR3 reads CASSSAGQLYYGYTF. CDR3 nucleotide sequence: TGTGCCAGCAGTTCCGCCGGACAGCTTTACTATGGCTACACCTTC.

This sequence joins TRBV7-6 and TRBJ2-2; D not certain. This CDR3 spans 14 amino acids. Deletions cut 1 base from V and 2 bases from J, with 5 bases between. Germline CDR1 is SGHVS and CDR2 is FNYEAQ. CDR3 protein: CASSLVVNTGELFF. CDR3 bases: TGTGCCAGCAGCTTAGTAGTAAACACCGGGGAGCTGTTTTTT.

This sequence joins TRBV7-2 and TRBJ2-3; TRBD2 matches 14 bases. Trimming took 1 base from V and 5 from J; bases not matched to a gene: 5. This CDR3 spans 17 amino acids. Germline V CDR1 and CDR2: SGHTA, FQGNSA. The DNA of the CDR3 is TGTGCCAGCAGCTTAGGACTAGCGGGAGGGCCGCAAGATACGCAGTATTTT. The encoded protein is CASSLGLAGGPQDTQYF.

The chain recombines TRBV19 with TRBJ1-2; D not resolved. The CDR3 extends over 12 amino acids. Between the trimmed V and J ends, which lost 1 base and 8 bases, there was a span of 8 bases. Germline V gives CDR1 LNHDA, CDR2 SQIVND (reference sequence). The DNA for the CDR3 is TGTGCCAGTAGTATAGGTGGCTGGGGCTACACCTTC. This sequence encodes CASSIGGWGYTF.

The chain employs TRBV5-1 and TRBJ2-7, with 11 bases lining up with TRBD2. Germline trimming cut 3 bases from V and 3 bases from J; bases unmatched to any gene: 8. Germline V gene data show CDR1 as SGHRS and CDR2 as YFSETQ. The CDR3 spans 16 residues. CDR3 loop: CASSSSSGTSGYEQYF. CDR3 coding DNA: TGCGCCAGCAGCTCTAGTTCCGGGACTAGCGGCTACGAGCAGTACTTC.

The rearrangement joins TRBV29-1 to TRBJ1-1, with D possibly matching TRBD1 (5 bases). CDR1 is SQVTM, CDR2 ANQGSEA, per germline. This CDR3 region has 11 residues. V was trimmed by 5 bases and J by 7 bases, leaving 11 bases between them. The DNA for the CDR3 is TGCAGCGTTATCAGGGATCGTGAAGCTTTCTTT. It codes for CSVIRDREAFF.

The genes are TRBV7-3 and TRBJ2-7; D is tentatively TRBD1 or TRBD2 (6 bases each). Per germline, CDR1 SGHTA and CDR2 FQGTGA. This CDR3 comprises 15 residues. V lost 2 bases, J lost 0 bases, and 11 bases lay in between. DNA of the CDR3: TGTGCCAGCAGCTTACGGGGGCCGCTCTCCTACGAGCAGTACTTC. Its protein is CASSLRGPLSYEQYF.